Following are 26 T cell receptor beta chains from one sample sequenced in a study of cytomegalovirus exposure and HLA in healthy donors (dated by TCRdb to 2017 to 2019). The library relied on the immunoSEQ multiplex PCR assay. TCRdb provides this immuneACCESS table in a form limited to in-frame rearrangements. Some clones are lacking; in checked studies, under half of them reflect an unresolved V gene, and why the rest are absent is not known. This sample has 150,000 to 160,000 clones in its table, and about 86% of those were observed once. The top ten clones comprise approximately 20% of the sample. The sample consisted of PBMCs. The source is a man aged 18 to 29 in good health and CMV-seropositive.

This clone was seen only once. This chain links TRBV15 with TRBJ1-5, with 8 nucleotides matching TRBD1. After removal of 5 bases from V and 3 bases from J, the junction contained 6 bases not matched to a gene. This CDR3 region has 15 residues. The germline V gene encodes CDR1 LNHNV and CDR2 YYDKDF (reference sequence). CDR3: CATSAGTGYNQPQHF. CDR3 DNA sequence: TGTGCCACCAGCGCCGGGACAGGCTACAATCAGCCCCAGCATTTT.

V and J are TRBV7-9 and TRBJ2-7; D perhaps matches TRBD2 (5 bases). CDR1 and CDR2 (germline): SEHNR, FQNEAQ (reference sequence). The CDR3 runs to 14 residues. Trimming pared 5 bases from V and 3 bases from J, leaving 14 bases between. The CDR3 sequence: CASSLNLGGYEQYF. The CDR3 nucleotides are TGTGCCAGCAGCCTAAATTTAGGAGGCTACGAGCAGTACTTC.

The chain combines TRBV19 with TRBJ2-7; the D gene is possibly TRBD2 (7 bases). The CDR3 covers 15 residues. CDR1 and CDR2 from the germline V gene are LNHDA and SQIVND (reference sequence). Trimming took 6 bases from V and 1 from J, leaving 16 bases between them. The CDR3 sequence is CASSSKGGESYEQYF. CDR3 nucleotides: TGTGCCAGTAGCTCAAAGGGGGGGGAGTCCTACGAGCAGTACTTC.

The chain recombines TRBV4-3 with TRBJ2-7; a possible D gene is TRBD1 (5 bases). V lost 0 bases and J lost 2, with 11 bases in between. This CDR3 has 15 residues. CDR1 is LGHNA, CDR2 YSLEER, per germline. CDR3 in DNA: TGCGCCAGCAGCCAAGAAAGCAGGGAAGCCTACGAGCAGTACTTC. Amino acid sequence: CASSQESREAYEQYF.

This chain uses TRBV7-3 with TRBJ2-1, with 8 bases identical to TRBD2. Germline V CDR1 and CDR2: SGHTA, FQGTGA. The CDR3 is 15 residues long. V trimming: 4 bases; J trimming: 2 bases; junction bases outside the gene matches: 4. The CDR3 DNA reads as TGTGCCAGCAGCTCACGCGGGGGGCCCTACAATGAGCAGTTCTTC. Translated, it gives CASSSRGGPYNEQFF.

CDR3 amino acids: CAWRVGPPGEQYF. The CDR3 DNA reads as TGTGCCTGGAGGGTTGGCCCCCCGGGAGAGCAGTACTTC. This rearrangement joins TRBV30 to TRBJ2-7, with a possible D match to TRBD2 (5 bases). The V end was cut by 3 bases, the J end by 7 bases, with 16 bases between. Germline CDR1 GTSNPN, CDR2 SVGIG (reference sequence). The CDR3 has 13 amino acids.

The rearrangement links TRBV7-2 to TRBJ1-1; no firm D call. The ends were cut back, 1 base at V and 0 bases at J, with 9 bases in the middle. The CDR3 consists of 15 residues. Germline CDR1 and CDR2: SGHTA and FQGNSA. This CDR3 reads CASSLDPSLNTEAFF. CDR3 nucleotide sequence: TGTGCCAGCAGCTTAGACCCCAGTTTGAACACTGAAGCTTTCTTT.

The rearrangement joins TRBV4-1 to TRBJ1-6, with D unresolved. Germline V lookup: CDR1 MGHRA, CDR2 YSYEKL. V was cut by 4 bases and J by 4 bases, with 11 bases left in between. The CDR3 sequence is 15 residues long. The CDR3 DNA reads as TGCGCCAGCAGCCTCCTCCCGGGGTATAATTCACCCCTCCACTTT. Protein sequence: CASSLLPGYNSPLHF.

The rearrangement joins TRBV6-5 to TRBJ1-1; TRBD1 might be the D (5 bases). The CDR3 loop spans 15 amino acids. The germline gives CDR1 MNHEY, CDR2 SVGAGI. The V gene lost 2 bases and the J gene lost 0 bases, with 10 bases spanning the gap. This chain's CDR3 is CASSYVGGLNTEAFF. CDR3 nucleotide sequence: TGTGCCAGCAGTTACGTGGGGGGATTGAACACTGAAGCTTTCTTT.

The rearrangement uses TRBV7-2 and TRBJ2-5; no definite D call. This CDR3 region has 12 residues. The germline V and J ends were trimmed by 5 bases and 0 bases, with 4 bases remaining between them. Germline V lookup: CDR1 SGHTA, CDR2 FQGNSA. The CDR3 region is CASSNYQETQYF. CDR3 in DNA: TGTGCCAGCAGCAACTACCAAGAGACCCAGTACTTC.

The chain combines TRBV4-1 with TRBJ2-1, with TRBD2 matching over 10 bases. Trimming cost V 3 bases and J 6 bases; bases outside gene matches: 2. The V gene's germline CDR1 is MGHRA and CDR2 YSYEKL. This CDR3 has 14 amino acids. CDR3 DNA: TGCGCCAGCAGCCAGTGGACTAGCGGCAATGAGCAGTTCTTC. It is translated as CASSQWTSGNEQFF.

The chain recombines TRBV7-2 with TRBJ2-7, with unresolved D. The CDR3 runs 11 residues. V lost 5 bases, J lost 8 bases, and 10 bases lay in between. Per the germline V gene, CDR1 is SGHTA and CDR2 is FQGNSA. Here the CDR3 reads CASSLVGKQYF. For the CDR3, the DNA is TGTGCCAGCAGCCTCGTGGGCAAGCAGTACTTC.

The chain has TRBV9 and TRBJ1-2; D unclear. This CDR3 is built from 15 residues. The V gene's germline CDR1 is SGDLS and CDR2 YYNGEE. V was pared by 0 bases and J by 0 bases, with 9 bases between. The CDR3 region has the DNA TGTGCCAGCAGCGTAGGCCGGACTTCTAACTATGGCTACACCTTC. Protein: CASSVGRTSNYGYTF.

This chain connects TRBV7-9 to TRBJ1-4; D gene unclear. The V and J ends lost 9 bases and 1 base respectively, with 9 bases between them. Germline V CDR1 and CDR2: SEHNR, FQNEAQ (reference sequence). The CDR3 spans 13 residues. CDR3 region: CASHRGTNEKLFF. The CDR3 DNA is TGTGCCAGTCACCGAGGAACTAATGAAAAACTGTTTTTT.

The genes are TRBV6-1 and TRBJ1-1, with D possibly matching TRBD1 (6 bases). Trimming pared 4 bases from V and 0 bases from J, leaving 12 bases between. Germline CDR1 MNHNS, CDR2 SASEGT. The CDR3 loop spans 15 amino acids. The CDR3 DNA reads as TGTGCCAGCAGTGGGGGGGGGCTGGTGAACACTGAAGCTTTCTTT. Amino acids: CASSGGGLVNTEAFF.

This rearrangement joins TRBV15 to TRBJ1-3; TRBD1 aligns across 12 bases. The germline V gene encodes CDR1 LNHNV and CDR2 YYDKDF (reference sequence). CDR3 length: 18 residues. The V and J ends lost 3 bases and 3 bases, in that order; junction bases with no gene match: 9. CDR3 sequence reads: CATSRGGTGGKGGNTIYF. Here the CDR3 DNA reads TGTGCCACCAGCAGGGGAGGGACAGGGGGCAAGGGTGGAAACACCATATATTTT.

The DNA of the CDR3 is TGTGCCAGCAGCTGGAGAAGCGAAGCTGGAAACACCATATATTTT. It is translated as CASSWRSEAGNTIYF. The rearrangement uses TRBV7-2 and TRBJ1-3; D not resolved. The CDR3 consists of 15 residues. The V end was cut by 4 bases, the J end by 2 bases, with 12 bases between. Germline values: CDR1 SGHTA, CDR2 FQGNSA.

The chain uses TRBV19 and TRBJ1-1, with TRBD1 matching over 10 bases. The V segment lost 8 bases and the J segment 0 bases; nucleotides outside the gene matches: 6. The length of the CDR3 is 15 residues. CDR1 LNHDA and CDR2 SQIVND come from the germline V gene (reference sequence). CDR3 bases: TGTGCCAGTGAGACAGGGGGCTCGATGAACACTGAAGCTTTCTTT. This gives the protein CASETGGSMNTEAFF.

V and J are TRBV7-8 and TRBJ2-5; TRBD2 matches at 9 bases. The trim removed 4 bases at V and 4 bases at J, leaving 10 bases unmatched. The CDR3 is made up of 16 amino acids. Germline lookup yields CDR1 SGHVS and CDR2 FQNEAQ. CDR3 sequence reads: CASSSMIAGAGETQYF. CDR3 nucleotides: TGTGCCAGCAGCTCAATGATAGCGGGAGCCGGAGAGACCCAGTACTTC.

The genes are TRBV19 and TRBJ1-1, with a weak D call TRBD1 (6 bases). CDR3 length equals 14 residues. The V end was cut by 5 bases, the J end by 1 base, with 11 bases between. Per germline, CDR1 LNHDA and CDR2 SQIVND (reference sequence). CDR3 coding DNA: TGTGCCAGTAGTCCTGCAGGGGCGAACACTGAAGCTTTCTTT. Residues: CASSPAGANTEAFF.

This chain connects TRBV10-3 to TRBJ1-1, with TRBD1 identical over 7 bases. Germline CDR1 and CDR2: ENHRY and SYGVKD. V trimming: 5 bases; J trimming: 4 bases; junction bases outside the gene matches: 4. CDR3 length: 13 amino acids. The CDR3 DNA reads as TGTGCCATCAGTCCACAGGGGACCACTGAAGCTTTCTTT. Encoded protein: CAISPQGTTEAFF.

V and J are TRBV4-3 and TRBJ2-7; D might be TRBD2 (5 bases). Trimming left V 0 bases short and J 7 bases short, with 19 bases between. In germline, CDR1 is LGHNA, CDR2 YSLEER. The CDR3 covers 16 residues. CDR3 sequence reads: CASSQDPDPNPGEQYF. DNA of the CDR3: TGCGCCAGCAGCCAAGATCCGGACCCTAACCCGGGGGAGCAGTACTTC.

This chain joins TRBV7-2 and TRBJ2-3; TRBD2 agrees at 7 bases. CDR1 is SGHTA and CDR2 is FQGNSA in the germline V gene. V trimming: 2 bases; J trimming: 6 bases; junction bases outside the gene matches: 2. The CDR3 covers 13 residues. The CDR3: CASSLSGVDTQYF. The CDR3 DNA sequence: TGTGCCAGCAGCTTAAGCGGGGTTGATACGCAGTATTTT.

This clone turned up a few times. J is TRBJ2-2 and V is TRBV11-2; possibly TRBD1 for D (6 bases). Germline V gives CDR1 SGHAT, CDR2 FQNNGV. This CDR3 spans 12 amino acids. V lost 5 bases and J 6 bases, leaving 7 bases between the germline ends. The CDR3 here is CASSRTAGELFF. DNA of the CDR3: TGTGCCAGCAGCCGGACAGCCGGGGAGCTGTTTTTT.

This clone occurred a few times. This chain connects TRBV18 to TRBJ2-5; 8 nucleotides align to TRBD1. The germline CDR1 and CDR2 sequences are KGHSH and LQKENI. This CDR3 contains 13 residues. J gave up 3 bases and V 4 bases, and 1 base lay outside the gene matches. The CDR3 here is CASSRDRKETQYF. CDR3 DNA sequence: TGTGCCAGCTCACGGGACAGGAAAGAGACCCAGTACTTC. Filled out from reference TRBV18 and TRBJ2-5, the complete variable domain reads NAGVMQNPRHLVRRRGQEARLRCSPMKGHSHVYWYRQLPEEGLKFMVYLQKENIIDESGMPKERFSAEFPKEGPSILRIQQVVRGDSAAYFCASSRDRKETQYFGPGTRLLVL.

This clone was observed a single time. V gene TRBV5-1 combines with J gene TRBJ1-1, with a possible D match to TRBD1 (5 bases). Trimming stripped 2 bases from V and 2 bases from J, with 10 bases between. CDR3 size: 14 residues. Germline V gene sequence: CDR1 SGHRS, CDR2 YFSETQ. The CDR3 sequence: CASSFSGANTEAFF. The DNA for the CDR3 is TGCGCCAGCAGCTTCTCTGGGGCTAACACTGAAGCTTTCTTT.